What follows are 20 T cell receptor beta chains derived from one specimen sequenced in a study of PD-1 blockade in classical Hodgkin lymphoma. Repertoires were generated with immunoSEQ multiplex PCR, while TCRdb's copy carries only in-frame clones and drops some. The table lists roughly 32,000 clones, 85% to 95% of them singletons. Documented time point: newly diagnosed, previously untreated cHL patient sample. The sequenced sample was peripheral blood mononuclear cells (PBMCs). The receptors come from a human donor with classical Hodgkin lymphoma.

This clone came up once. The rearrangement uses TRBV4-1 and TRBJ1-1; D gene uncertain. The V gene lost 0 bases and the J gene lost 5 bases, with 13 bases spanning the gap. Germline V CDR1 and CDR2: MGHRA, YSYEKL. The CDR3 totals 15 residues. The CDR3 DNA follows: TGCGCCAGCAGCCAAGAGGCCCGGGCGCGGACTGAAGCTTTCTTT. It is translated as CASSQEARARTEAFF.

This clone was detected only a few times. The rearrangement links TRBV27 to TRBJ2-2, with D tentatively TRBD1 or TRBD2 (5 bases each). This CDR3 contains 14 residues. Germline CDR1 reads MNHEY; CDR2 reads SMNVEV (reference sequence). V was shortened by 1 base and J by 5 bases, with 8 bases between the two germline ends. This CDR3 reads CASSLLEGTGELFF. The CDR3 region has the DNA TGTGCCAGCAGTTTATTAGAGGGGACCGGGGAGCTGTTTTTT.

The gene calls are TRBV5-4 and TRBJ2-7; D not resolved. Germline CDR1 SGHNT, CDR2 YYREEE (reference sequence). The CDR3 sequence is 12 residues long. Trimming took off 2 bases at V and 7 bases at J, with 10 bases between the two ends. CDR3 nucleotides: TGTGCCAGCAGCTTTCCACTTGGGGAGCAGTACTTC. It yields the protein CASSFPLGEQYF. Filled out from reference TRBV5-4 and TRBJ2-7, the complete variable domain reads ETGVTQSPTHLIKTRGQQVTLRCSSQSGHNTVSWYQQALGQGPQFIFQYYREEENGRGNFPPRFSGLQFPNYSSELNVNALELDDSALYLCASSFPLGEQYFGPGTRLTVT.

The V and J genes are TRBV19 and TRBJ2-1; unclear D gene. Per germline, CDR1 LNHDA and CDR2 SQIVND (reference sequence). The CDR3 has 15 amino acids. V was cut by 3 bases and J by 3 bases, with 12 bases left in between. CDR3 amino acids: CASSIGQILYNEQFF. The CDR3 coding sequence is TGTGCCAGTAGTATCGGGCAGATACTCTACAATGAGCAGTTCTTC.

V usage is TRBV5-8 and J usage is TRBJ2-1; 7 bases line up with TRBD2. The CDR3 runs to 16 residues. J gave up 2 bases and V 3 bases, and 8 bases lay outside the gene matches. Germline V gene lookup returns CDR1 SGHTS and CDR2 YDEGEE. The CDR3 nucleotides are TGTGCCAGCAGCTCCCTCCGGAGCGGGGCCTACAATGAGCAGTTCTTC. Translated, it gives CASSSLRSGAYNEQFF.

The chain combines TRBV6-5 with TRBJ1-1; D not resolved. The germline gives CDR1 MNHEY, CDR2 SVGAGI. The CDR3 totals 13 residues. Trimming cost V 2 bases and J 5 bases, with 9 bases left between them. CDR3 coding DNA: TGTGCCAGCAGTTACCGCAGGTCTACTGAAGCTTTCTTT. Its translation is CASSYRRSTEAFF.

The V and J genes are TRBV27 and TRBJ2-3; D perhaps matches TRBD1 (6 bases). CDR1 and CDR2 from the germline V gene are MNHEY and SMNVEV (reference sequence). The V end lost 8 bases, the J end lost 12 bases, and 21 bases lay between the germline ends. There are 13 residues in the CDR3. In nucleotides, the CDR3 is TGTGCCAGCCCGAAGGTCCCACAGGGAGCACAGTATTTT. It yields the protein CASPKVPQGAQYF.

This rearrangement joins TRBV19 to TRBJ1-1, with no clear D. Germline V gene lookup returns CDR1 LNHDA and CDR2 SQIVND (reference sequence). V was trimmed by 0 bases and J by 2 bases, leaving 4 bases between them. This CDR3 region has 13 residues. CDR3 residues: CASSIDGNTEAFF. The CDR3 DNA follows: TGTGCCAGTAGTATAGACGGTAACACTGAAGCTTTCTTT. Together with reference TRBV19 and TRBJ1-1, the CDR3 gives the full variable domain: DGGITQSPKYLFRKEGQNVTLSCEQNLNHDAMYWYRQDPGQGLRLIYYSQIVNDFQKGDIAEGYSVSREKKESFPLTVTSAQKNPTAFYLCASSIDGNTEAFFGQGTRLTVV.

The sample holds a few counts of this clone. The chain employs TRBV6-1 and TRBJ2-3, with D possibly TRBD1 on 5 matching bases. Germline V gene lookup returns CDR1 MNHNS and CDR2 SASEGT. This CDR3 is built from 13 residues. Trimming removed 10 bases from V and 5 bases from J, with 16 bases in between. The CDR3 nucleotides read TGTGCCACCTCCATGGGGCCGGAAGATACGCAGTATTTT. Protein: CATSMGPEDTQYF.

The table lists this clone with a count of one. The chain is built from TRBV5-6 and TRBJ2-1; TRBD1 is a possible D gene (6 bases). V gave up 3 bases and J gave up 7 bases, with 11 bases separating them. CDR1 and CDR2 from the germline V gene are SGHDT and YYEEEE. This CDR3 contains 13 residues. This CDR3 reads CASSSPGANEQFF. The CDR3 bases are TGTGCCAGCAGCTCGCCAGGGGCAAATGAGCAGTTCTTC.

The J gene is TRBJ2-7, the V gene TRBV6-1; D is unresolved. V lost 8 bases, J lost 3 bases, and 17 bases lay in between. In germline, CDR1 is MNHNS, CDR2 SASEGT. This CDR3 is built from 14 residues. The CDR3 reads CASRTPETYYEQYF. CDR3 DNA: TGTGCCAGCCGGACCCCGGAAACGTACTACGAGCAGTACTTC.

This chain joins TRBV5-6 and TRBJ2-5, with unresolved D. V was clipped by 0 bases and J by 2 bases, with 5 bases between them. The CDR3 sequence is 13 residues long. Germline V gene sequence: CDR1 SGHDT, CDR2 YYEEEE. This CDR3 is CASSLAQQETQYF. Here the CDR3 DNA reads TGTGCCAGCAGCTTGGCACAGCAAGAGACCCAGTACTTC.

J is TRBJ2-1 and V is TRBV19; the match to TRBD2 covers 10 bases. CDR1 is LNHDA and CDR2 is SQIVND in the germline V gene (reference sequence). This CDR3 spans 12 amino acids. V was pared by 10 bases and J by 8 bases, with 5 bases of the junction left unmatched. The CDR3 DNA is TGTGCCACCCAGCGGGGGGGAGATGAGCAGTTCTTC. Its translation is CATQRGGDEQFF.

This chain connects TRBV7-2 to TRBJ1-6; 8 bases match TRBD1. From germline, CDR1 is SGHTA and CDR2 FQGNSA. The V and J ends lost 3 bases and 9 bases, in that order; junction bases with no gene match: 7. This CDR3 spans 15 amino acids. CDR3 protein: CASSFRTGQLSPLHF. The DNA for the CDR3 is TGTGCCAGCAGCTTTAGGACAGGGCAGCTTTCACCCCTCCACTTT.

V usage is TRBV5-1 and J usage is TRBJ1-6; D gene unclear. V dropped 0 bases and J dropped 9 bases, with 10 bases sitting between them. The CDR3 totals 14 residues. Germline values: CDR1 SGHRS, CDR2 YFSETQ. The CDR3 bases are TGCGCCAGCAGCTTGGTAGCGGGCAGTTCACCCCTCCACTTT. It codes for CASSLVAGSSPLHF. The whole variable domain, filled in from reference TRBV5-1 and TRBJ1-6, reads KAGVTQTPRYLIKTRGQQVTLSCSPISGHRSVSWYQQTPGQGLQFLFEYFSETQRNKGNFPGRFSGRQFSNSRSEMNVSTLELGDSALYLCASSLVAGSSPLHFGNGTRLTVT.

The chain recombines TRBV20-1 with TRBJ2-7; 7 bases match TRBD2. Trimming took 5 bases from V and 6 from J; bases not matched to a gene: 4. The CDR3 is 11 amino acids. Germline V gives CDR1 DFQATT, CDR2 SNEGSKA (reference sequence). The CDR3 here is CSALGGVEQYF. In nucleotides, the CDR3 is TGCAGTGCTCTGGGAGGGGTCGAGCAGTACTTC.

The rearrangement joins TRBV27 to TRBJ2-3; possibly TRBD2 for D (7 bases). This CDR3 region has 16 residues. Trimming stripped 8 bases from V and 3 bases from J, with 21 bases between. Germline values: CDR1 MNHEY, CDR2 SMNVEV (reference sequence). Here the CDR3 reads CASGFPRGGRTDTQYF. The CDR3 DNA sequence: TGTGCCAGCGGATTCCCGAGGGGGGGGAGGACAGATACGCAGTATTTT.

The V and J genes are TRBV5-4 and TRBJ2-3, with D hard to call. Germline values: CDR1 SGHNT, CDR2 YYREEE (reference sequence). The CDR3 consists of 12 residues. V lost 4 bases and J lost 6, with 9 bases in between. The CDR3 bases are TGTGCCAGCAGCCCCGGAGCGGATACGCAGTATTTT. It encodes CASSPGADTQYF.

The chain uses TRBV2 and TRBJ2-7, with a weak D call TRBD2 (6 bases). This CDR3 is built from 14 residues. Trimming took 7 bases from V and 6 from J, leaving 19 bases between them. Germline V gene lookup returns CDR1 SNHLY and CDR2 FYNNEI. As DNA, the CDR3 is TGTGCCAGCATGCCGTGGGCGGGACTTGTCGAGCAGTACTTC. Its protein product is CASMPWAGLVEQYF.

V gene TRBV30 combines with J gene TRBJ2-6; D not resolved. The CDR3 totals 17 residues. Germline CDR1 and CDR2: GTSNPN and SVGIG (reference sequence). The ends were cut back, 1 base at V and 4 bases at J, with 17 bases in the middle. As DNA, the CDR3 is TGTGCCTGGAGTGCAGACTTGTTGGGGTCCGGGGCCAACGTCCTGACTTTC. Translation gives CAWSADLLGSGANVLTF.